Listed below are T cell receptor beta chains from one sample, sequenced in a study of T cell responses to AZD1222 COVID-19 vaccine. Assay: immunoSEQ multiplex PCR; the TCRdb copy retains only in-frame clones and omits some. The sample has 150,000 to 200,000 clones; nearly 95% are singletons. The sample was peripheral blood, taken on day 0 of AZD1222 vaccination. The receptor set was obtained from an adult in good health. Each CDR3 is given with its conserved first and last residue. D genes are given only for firm matches. Size is omitted from some rows. Given values are once, few, many or a class for expanded clones.

j_call v_call d_call clone_size cdr3_nt cdr3_aa
TRBJ2-1 TRBV6-1 TRBD1 few TGTGCCAGCAGTGAAGACCCCGGGACAGGGGTCGATGAGCAGTTCTTC CASSEDPGTGVDEQFF
TRBJ1-1 TRBV9 . . TGTGCCAGCAGCGTACGGCAGGGTGAAGCTTTCTTT CASSVRQGEAFF
TRBJ2-3 TRBV27 TRBD2 . TGTGCCAGCAGTAGAACCCTGGGGGGTAGCGGGAGGAAGGTTGATACGCAGTATTTT CASSRTLGGSGRKVDTQYF
TRBJ2-7 TRBV28 TRBD2 . TGTGCCAGCAGTTTTCGGAGCGGGACGCTGTACTTC CASSFRSGTLYF
TRBJ2-1 TRBV11-1 . . TGTGCCAGCAGCTTGACAGGATCCTACAATGAGCAGTTCTTC CASSLTGSYNEQFF
TRBJ2-4 TRBV2 TRBD1 few TGTGCCAGCAGTGGGGGGACAGGGAATGCCAAAAACATTCAGTACTTC CASSGGTGNAKNIQYF
TRBJ1-1 TRBV5-5 . . TGTGCCAGCAGCTTGGAATTGGGTTTGGGTGAAGCTTTCTTT CASSLELGLGEAFF
TRBJ1-6 TRBV6-1 . . TGTGCCAGCAGTGAATGGGGGCAGTCCTATAATTCACCCCTCCACTTT CASSEWGQSYNSPLHF
TRBJ1-1 TRBV18 TRBD1 . TGTGCCAGCTCCAGGACAGGGGGGTCGAGTACTGAAGCTTTCTTT CASSRTGGSSTEAFF
TRBJ1-1 TRBV28 . . TGTGCCAGCAGTTTTGCAGGGGCGAACACTGAAGCTTTCTTT CASSFAGANTEAFF
TRBJ1-2 TRBV3-1/TRBV3-2 TRBD1 . TGTGCCAGCAGCCAAGAAGGAGGACAGGGTGGCTATGGCTACACCTTC CASSQEGGQGGYGYTF
TRBJ2-2 TRBV6-5 TRBD1 . TGTGCCAGCAGGACAGGGGGCGCGACCGGGGAGCTGTTTTTT CASRTGGATGELFF
TRBJ1-1 TRBV28 . . TGTGCCAGCAGTGCTTTAAACACTGAAGCTTTCTTT CASSALNTEAFF
TRBJ2-7 TRBV2 . . TGTGCCAGCAGTGAAATGTGGTGGCAGTACTTC CASSEMWWQYF
TRBJ2-7 TRBV6-5 TRBD1 . TGTGCCAGCGGAGGGACAGGGAGCTCCTACGAGCAGTACTTC CASGGTGSSYEQYF
TRBJ2-6 TRBV4-2 TRBD2 . TGTGCCAGCAGCCAATCCCCTCAGCGGGGGGGGTCTGGGGCCAACGTCCTGACTTTC CASSQSPQRGGSGANVLTF
TRBJ1-1 TRBV3-1/TRBV3-2 TRBD1 once TGTGCCAGCAGCCAATCGGACAGGGGGCGCGCCACTGAAGCTTTCTTT CASSQSDRGRATEAFF
TRBJ1-5 TRBV2 . once TGTGCCAGCAGTGCGGGGTCCCACCATCTCAATCAGCCCCAGCATTTT CASSAGSHHLNQPQHF
TRBJ2-7 TRBV28 . . TGTGCCAGCAGTCCAGGGACTCGCCTCTCCGAGCAGTACTTC CASSPGTRLSEQYF
TRBJ2-7 TRBV28 . . TGTGCCAGCAGTTTATTAACAGGGATCGCCGAGCAGTACTTC CASSLLTGIAEQYF
TRBJ1-1 TRBV15 TRBD1 . TGTGCCACCAGCAGAGAACCCAGGGGGCGGGTCGCCGCTTTCTTT CATSREPRGRVAAFF
TRBJ2-5 TRBV7-7 . . TGTGCCAGCAGCCCGGGACGTTTGCTTGAGACCCAGTACTTC CASSPGRLLETQYF
TRBJ1-1 TRBV2 . . TGTGCCAGCAGACTAAAGACAGGGAACACTGAAGCTTTCTTT CASRLKTGNTEAFF
TRBJ1-6 TRBV10-3 TRBD1 . TGTGCCATCAGTGAGTCGGGACAGGGTGGAAATTCACCCCTCCACTTT CAISESGQGGNSPLHF
TRBJ1-1 TRBV18 . . TGTGCCAGCTCACCAATAGGAGCAGGGAACACTGAAGCTTTCTTT CASSPIGAGNTEAFF
TRBJ1-2 TRBV30 . . TGTGCCTGGAGTACCTCAGACAGGACCTATGGCTACACCTTC CAWSTSDRTYGYTF
TRBJ2-5 TRBV5-4 . . TGTGCCAGCAGCACGCCGCGGGGCGACGAGACCCAGTACTTC CASSTPRGDETQYF
TRBJ2-7 TRBV24-1 . . TGTGCCACTCCTAGCGCACCGTACTTC CATPSAPYF
TRBJ1-1 TRBV25-1 . . TGTGCCAGCACGGGGCTGATGAACACTGAAGCTTTCTTT CASTGLMNTEAFF
TRBJ2-7 TRBV7-9 TRBD1 . TGTGCCAGCAGTCCTCTACCCCCAGGGACAGGCGAGCAGTACTTC CASSPLPPGTGEQYF
TRBJ1-6 TRBV5-1 . . TGCGCCAGCAGCTTGGAGGGGAATAAAAATTCACCCCTCCACTTT CASSLEGNKNSPLHF
TRBJ1-1 TRBV27 . . TGTGCCAGCAGTTACGGACAAATCATGAACACTGAAGCTTTCTTT CASSYGQIMNTEAFF
TRBJ2-1 TRBV2 . . TGTGCCAGCAGTGCTTTTCGAAGGGGAGATGAGCAGTTCTTC CASSAFRRGDEQFF
TRBJ1-6 TRBV6-5 . . TGTGCCAGCAGTTACCGGGGGGCGAATAATTCACCCCTCCACTTT CASSYRGANNSPLHF
TRBJ1-3 TRBV18 . once TGTGCCAGCTCCCCAGGATTCTCTGGAAACACCATATATTTT CASSPGFSGNTIYF
TRBJ1-1 TRBV10-3 . . TGTGCCATCAGTGAGTCTTCCGAGGGGACAAACACTGAAGCTTTCTTT CAISESSEGTNTEAFF
TRBJ1-2 TRBV6-5 . . TGTGCCAGCAGTCGCCTGGGCTATGGCTACACCTTC CASSRLGYGYTF
TRBJ2-7 TRBV30 . . TGTGCCTGCCTCGGCCATCTCACCTACGAGCAGTACTTC CACLGHLTYEQYF
TRBJ2-7 TRBV18 TRBD2 . TGTGCCAGCTCACCACGTATATCGACTAGCTCATCCTACGAGCAGTACTTC CASSPRISTSSSYEQYF
TRBJ1-1 TRBV6-5 TRBD1 . TGTGCCAGCAGTTATCAGACAGGGCGGTCTTTCTTT CASSYQTGRSFF
TRBJ2-1 TRBV5-6 . . TGTGCCAGCAGCTCCTTTCGACAGGTCTACAATGAGCAGTTCTTC CASSSFRQVYNEQFF
TRBJ2-1 TRBV5-1 . . TGCGCCAGCAGCTTTACCACGAGCCGGGAGTTCAGCTCCTACAATGAGCAGTTCTTC CASSFTTSREFSSYNEQFF
TRBJ2-7 TRBV24-1 . . TGTGCCACCAGTGATTTTGAGGGGGGGGAACAGGTAGGGCTATACGAGCAGTACTTC CATSDFEGGEQVGLYEQYF